One and the same sample provided the 20 T cell receptor beta chains below, sequenced in a study of T-cell reconstitution after alpha-beta-depleted transplantation in children. TCRbeta library construction was performed incorporating unique molecular identifiers. Via MiXCR, TCRdb re-called the PCR reads, giving one row per CDR3 protein. This sample has approximately 190,000 distinct CDR3 sequences, with roughly 8.1% found just once. The sequences come from PBMCs, mostly from graft donor cells, collected 360 days after TCRalphabeta/CD19-depleted stem cell transplant. The source of these receptors is a male patient aged 2 to 9 who had a stem cell transplant for acute myeloid leukemia, so the T cells may come from the graft donor.

The CDR3 spells CASSLVPPSTVETQYF. The CDR3 DNA reads as TGTGCCAGCAGTTTAGTCCCCCCCTCGACGGTAGAGACCCAGTACTTC. The chain combines TRBV12-3 or TRBV12-4 with TRBJ2-5; D is undetermined. V shed 1 base and J shed 4 bases, with 16 bases lying between them. The CDR3 extends over 16 amino acids.

In this sample, this clonotype turned up many times. The V and J genes are TRBV10-3 and TRBJ2-7; D is undetermined. The CDR3 is 12 residues long. The germline V and J ends were trimmed by 3 bases and 10 bases, with 13 bases remaining between them. Germline V lookup: CDR1 ENHRY, CDR2 SYGVKD. CDR3 loop: CAISDVERVQYV. The CDR3 bases are TGTGCCATCAGTGATGTCGAGCGCGTCCAGTACGTC.

This clonotype was detected a few times. Written as DNA, the CDR3 is TGTGCCAGCAGCCGGGGGCAGACTAATAATTCACCCCTCCACTTT. Translated: CASSRGQTNNSPLHF. The genes are TRBV7-6 and TRBJ1-6, with D possibly TRBD1 on 6 matching bases. V was trimmed by 5 bases and J by 5 bases, leaving 13 bases between them. Germline V gene sequence: CDR1 SGHVS, CDR2 FNYEAQ. The CDR3 consists of 15 residues.

In its sample, this clonotype was seen many times. This chain connects TRBV5-6 to TRBJ2-5, with D unclear. Germline assignment: CDR1 SGHDT and CDR2 YYEEEE. V was cut by 5 bases and J by 2 bases, with 13 bases left in between. The CDR3 is 14 amino acids. As DNA, the CDR3 is TGTGCCAGCAGTTCCTACGGCCATCAAGAGACCCAGTACTTC. This codes for CASSSYGHQETQYF.

This clonotype was seen more than once but under ten times. The V gene is TRBV7-3, the J gene TRBJ1-3; D is possibly TRBD1 (6 bases). CDR1 is SGHTA and CDR2 is FQGTGA in the germline V gene. This CDR3 region has 15 residues. Deletions cut 9 bases from V and 0 bases from J, with 15 bases between. The DNA for the CDR3 is TGTGCCAGTTCCCCCGGGGGGCCCTCTGGAAACACCATATATTTT. The encoded protein is CASSPGGPSGNTIYF. The full variable domain, completed using reference TRBV7-3 and TRBJ1-3, is GAGVSQTPSNKVTEKGKYVELRCDPISGHTALYWYRQSLGQGPEFLIYFQGTGAADDSGLPNDRFFAVRPEGSVSTLKIQRTERGDSAVYLCASSPGGPSGNTIYFGEGSWLTVV.

This rearrangement joins TRBV7-2 to TRBJ2-7, with 12 bases fitting TRBD2. The CDR3 runs 15 residues. With V trimmed by 5 bases and J by 4 bases, 6 bases remained unmatched. Germline CDR1 is SGHTA and CDR2 is FQGNSA. For the CDR3, the DNA is TGTGCCAGCAGCCAGGGACTAGCGGGCTTATACGAGCAGTACTTC. Translating gives CASSQGLAGLYEQYF.

This clonotype has a count of ten or more. The chain combines TRBV5-1 with TRBJ2-7; 7 positions agree with TRBD2. Germline CDR1 is SGHRS and CDR2 is YFSETQ. V lost 0 bases, J lost 2 bases, and 11 bases stayed unmatched. CDR3 length: 17 residues. CDR3 region: CASSLAPGGPTAYEQYV. Here the CDR3 DNA reads TGCGCCAGCAGCTTGGCCCCGGGAGGTCCCACCGCCTACGAGCAGTACGTC.

The rearrangement uses TRBV12-3 or TRBV12-4 and TRBJ2-5; no definite D call. The CDR3 extends over 15 amino acids. Trimming took off 0 bases at V and 5 bases at J, with 13 bases between the two ends. The DNA of the CDR3 is TGTGCCAGCAGTTTAGCCGTACAAGGGTGGGAGACCCAGTACTTC. Translation gives CASSLAVQGWETQYF.

This clonotype was seen ten or more times. The genes are TRBV4-1 and TRBJ1-6; TRBD1 might be the D (5 bases). Germline V gene lookup returns CDR1 MGHRA and CDR2 YSYEKL. The CDR3 runs 16 residues. The V end lost 4 bases, the J end lost 6 bases, and 16 bases lay between the germline ends. CDR3 coding DNA: TGCGCCAGCAGCCCGAAAGGGGAACGGATTAATTCACCCCTCCACTTT. This encodes CASSPKGERINSPLHF.

This clonotype appeared many times. The rearrangement uses TRBV20-1 and TRBJ2-1; TRBD2 matches 7 bases. The V and J ends lost 6 bases and 7 bases, in that order; junction bases with no gene match: 3. The CDR3 covers 11 residues. Germline loops: CDR1 DFQATT, CDR2 SNEGSKA (reference sequence). CDR3 sequence: CSAVGGNEQFF. In nucleotides, the CDR3 is TGCAGTGCAGTCGGGGGGAATGAGCAGTTCTTC.

This clonotype turned up a few times. The V call is TRBV6-2 or TRBV6-3, the J call TRBJ2-2; maybe TRBD1 (5 bases). Germline loops: CDR1 MNHEY, CDR2 SVGEGT. The CDR3 extends over 18 amino acids. Between the trimmed V and J ends, which lost 7 bases and 0 bases, there was a span of 21 bases. The CDR3, as DNA: TGTGCCAGCACCGGAGTTTTAGGGGCATCTCCGAACACCGGGGAGCTGTTTTTT. Its translation: CASTGVLGASPNTGELFF.

This clonotype was seen many times. The V and J genes are TRBV12-3 or TRBV12-4 and TRBJ2-4; 7 nucleotides match TRBD1. V lost 5 bases, J lost 2 bases, and 6 bases stayed unmatched. This CDR3 contains 15 residues. CDR3 in DNA: TGTGCCAGCAGTAGGACAGGTTTTTCCAAAAACATTCAGTACTTC. Protein product: CASSRTGFSKNIQYF.

This clonotype was counted between two and nine times. This chain uses TRBV29-1 with TRBJ2-5; TRBD1 is a possible D gene (6 bases). Trimming took 3 bases from V and 3 from J, leaving 8 bases between them. Germline loops: CDR1 SQVTM, CDR2 ANQGSEA. The CDR3 has 12 residues. CDR3 in DNA: TGCAGCGTTGACCCAGGGGAAGAGACCCAGTACTTC. Its protein product is CSVDPGEETQYF.

The V gene is TRBV27, the J gene TRBJ2-1; D is ambiguous. The V and J ends lost 1 base and 9 bases respectively, with 19 bases between them. Germline assignment: CDR1 MNHEY and CDR2 SMNVEV (reference sequence). The CDR3 runs to 16 residues. The CDR3: CASSLWPINTLGEQFF. The DNA for the CDR3 is TGTGCCAGCAGTTTATGGCCAATTAATACCCTTGGTGAGCAGTTCTTC.

The sample holds a few counts of this clonotype. The chain couples TRBV12-3 or TRBV12-4 to TRBJ2-2; D possibly matches TRBD1 or TRBD2 (5 bases each). V dropped 9 bases and J dropped 2 bases, with 13 bases sitting between them. The CDR3 totals 14 residues. CDR3: CASSAQVNTGELFF. The CDR3 DNA follows: TGTGCCAGTAGCGCACAGGTTAACACCGGGGAGCTGTTTTTT.

The J gene is TRBJ2-7, the V gene TRBV3-1, with TRBD1 as a possible D gene (6 bases). The germline gives CDR1 LGHDT, CDR2 YNNKEL (reference sequence). The CDR3 has 15 amino acids. Trimming shortened V by 0 bases and J by 3 bases, and 12 bases separated the two germline ends. DNA of the CDR3: TGTGCCAGCAGCCAAGATCGAACAGGGAACTACGAGCAGTACTTC. It is translated as CASSQDRTGNYEQYF.

With respect to this clonotype: Germline is not matched at one junction end, which may reflect a read error. V gene TRBV20-1 combines with J gene TRBJ2-2, with 7 bases aligning to TRBD1. CDR3 size: 17 residues. From germline, CDR1 is DFQATT and CDR2 SNEGSKA (reference sequence). The CDR3 region is CCARGTAALRNTGELFF. DNA for the CDR3: TGCTGTGCTAGAGGGACAGCAGCTCTCCGCAACACCGGGGAGCTGTTTTTT.

This clonotype was found many times. The rearrangement links TRBV9 to TRBJ2-3; D remains ambiguous. The ends were cut back, 0 bases at V and 0 bases at J, with 2 bases in the middle. The CDR3 has 13 amino acids. Germline CDR1 SGDLS, CDR2 YYNGEE. Here the CDR3 reads CASSVGSTDTQYF. Written as DNA, the CDR3 is TGTGCCAGCAGCGTAGGAAGCACAGATACGCAGTATTTT. Combining the CDR3 with reference TRBV9 and TRBJ2-3 gives the whole variable domain DSGVTQTPKHLITATGQRVTLRCSPRSGDLSVYWYQQSLDQGLQFLIQYYNGEERAKGNILERFSAQQFPDLHSELNLSSLELGDSALYFCASSVGSTDTQYFGPGTRLTVL.

In its sample, this clonotype was seen many times. The CDR3 spells CSAPLPGRTGELFF. In DNA, the CDR3 is TGCAGTGCTCCCTTGCCTGGGCGGACCGGGGAGCTGTTTTTT. The chain combines TRBV20-1 with TRBJ2-2, with D uncertain. The CDR3 sequence is 14 residues long. The V gene's germline CDR1 is DFQATT and CDR2 SNEGSKA (reference sequence). The ends were cut back, 5 bases at V and 5 bases at J, with 15 bases in the middle.

This clonotype was seen a handful of times. The V gene is TRBV20-1, the J gene TRBJ1-2; D is unresolved. V lost 0 bases, J lost 4 bases, and 9 bases lay in between. This CDR3 comprises 13 residues. CDR1 and CDR2 from the germline V gene are DFQATT and SNEGSKA (reference sequence). The CDR3, as DNA: TGCAGTGCTAGAGATCGATCTAGCTATGGCTACACCTTC. Protein: CSARDRSSYGYTF.